The TCR beta chain under discussion was sequenced for a study of blood T cell repertoires in COVID-19. Study summary: COVID-19 samples collected from the United States, Italy and Spain covered acute and convalescent phases.

TCRdb keeps only in-frame clones here, not all; method: immunoSEQ multiplex PCR. The sample holds about 48,000 clones, around 86% seen once. Seattle's cohort entered during active infection and was followed longitudinally. The CDR3 loop spans 14 amino acids. Germline V CDR1 and CDR2: MDHEN, SYDVKM. V was cut by 2 bases and J by 3 bases, with 7 bases left in between. The origin of this receptor is an elderly woman with COVID-19, enrolled during active disease. Material: peripheral blood. The chain joins TRBV28 to TRBJ1-4; D might be TRBD1 (6 bases). The CDR3 loop reads CASSLQGSNEKLFF. DNA of the CDR3: TGTGCCAGCAGTTTACAGGGGTCTAATGAAAAACTGTTTTTT.